The TCR delta chain under discussion was sequenced for a study of γδ T cells in repeated Plasmodium falciparum infection (dated by TCRdb to about 2021). With regard to the full study: In the natural-infection arm, Malian children exposed to intense seasonal malaria transmission were enrolled and compared against age and gender matched Australian children. About five malaria-naive U.S. adults underwent four controlled human malaria infections by bites from P. falciparum NF54-infected Anopheles stephensi mosquitoes over about 640 days. Controlled-infection subjects were sampled at baseline, immediately before selected infections, and 21 days after each infection. Malian gammadelta TCR repertoires were analysed cross-sectionally during no-transmission periods and were analysed longitudinally across acute febrile malaria episodes. The study examined how repeated Plasmodium falciparum infection shapes the human gammadelta T cell repertoire, using natural infection in Mali and controlled human malaria infection. Results and caveats for the whole study, not just this receptor: Across time and infection, the Vgamma9/Vdelta2+ TCR repertoires showed a highly stable polyclonal makeup, with many TCRgamma sequences overlapping between individuals. Generalizability was limited because the Malian cohort was drawn from a small rural village of predominantly one ethnic group. Vdelta2-negative gammadelta TCR repertoires from Malian children appeared more clonally expanded, less diverse and less shared than those of Australian children. In Vdelta2-negative gammadelta TCR repertoires, which were largely Vdelta1+, repeated controlled infections appeared to drive waves of new clonotype selection. Because the controlled-infection cohort was small, analysis of inter-individual variability in gammadelta T cell responses was limited.

Vgamma9/Vdelta2+ and Vdelta2-negative gammadelta T cell populations were flow-sorted from peripheral blood mononuclear cells for bulk TCR repertoire analysis. Points on this clone: Its specific antigen is unknown. Translating this DNA gives a protein that differs at residue 13 from the TCRdb one, which belongs to a much larger clone; a read error is likely, and the protein shown is this translation.

Preparation of the library involved multiplex PCR. The sequencer was an Illumina MiSeq. Every sorted gammadelta T cell sample had both its TCR gamma (TRG) and TCR delta (TRD) chains sequenced. On the authors' methods: Repertoire analyses included clonotype tree plots, accumulated frequency of the top 20 clonotypes, diversity index (DI) and D75 metrics. With CATT, TCRdb called clones again from the public reads; duplicate DNA rows were later joined. TCRdb, rather than the study authors, made the V and J calls. The sample table holds 75,000 to 95,000 delta-chain clones, of which 0.9% to 1% were seen once. The ten biggest clones cover approximately 10% of the sample. Taken from the germline V gene, the CDR1 and CDR2 loops are TSWWSYY and QGS. The CDR3, from cysteine to phenylalanine, totals 16 residues. Only the CDR3 part of the read is kept: 48 bases, read in frame from the first base.

The chain links TRDV1 with TRDJ1, with TRDD3 identical over 9 junction bases. No J gene is reported in TCRdb; it was inferred here by comparing the DNA with germline. The clonotype originates from a pool of human donors (malaria-infected and uninfected, not separated). The source material was gamma-delta T cells from blood. The CDR3 protein is CALAIGGYQRADRLIF. The sequenced DNA: TGTGCTCTTGCAATAGGGGGATACCAGCGAGCCGATAGACTCATCTTT.